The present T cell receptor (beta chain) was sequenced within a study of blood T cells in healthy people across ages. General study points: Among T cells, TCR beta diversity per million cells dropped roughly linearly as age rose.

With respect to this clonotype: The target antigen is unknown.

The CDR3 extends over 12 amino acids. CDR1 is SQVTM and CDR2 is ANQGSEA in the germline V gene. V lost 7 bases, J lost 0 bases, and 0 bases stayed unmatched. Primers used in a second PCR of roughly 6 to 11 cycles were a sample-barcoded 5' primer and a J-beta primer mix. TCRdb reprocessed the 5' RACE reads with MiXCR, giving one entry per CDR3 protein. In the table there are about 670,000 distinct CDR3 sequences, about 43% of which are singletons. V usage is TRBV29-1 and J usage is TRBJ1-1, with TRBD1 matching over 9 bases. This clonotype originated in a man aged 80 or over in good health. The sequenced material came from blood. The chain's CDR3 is CSGQGVNTEAFF. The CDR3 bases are TGCAGCGGACAGGGGGTGAACACTGAAGCTTTCTTT.